The sequence of this TCR beta chain was determined in a study of graft-versus-host responses after intestinal transplantation. On the study more broadly: Every recipient underwent anti-thymocyte globulin induction, then tacrolimus and steroids for around three years.

General study results and limits: With peak circulating GvH clone levels came an association with early post-transplant HvG declines.

V lost 4 bases, J lost 5 bases, and 12 bases lay in between. Germline CDR1 is SQVTM and CDR2 is ANQGSEA. CDR3 length equals 12 residues. Only in-frame clones appear in the TCRdb table, and some are missing; sequencing was by immunoSEQ multiplex PCR. The data hold over 100,000 clones, with roughly nine tenths observed a single time. Note on this clone: Its cognate antigen is unknown.

The starting material was unstimulated CD4+ T cells sorted from spleen or lymph node cells, obtained before transplant. The sequence derives from a human donor who was the organ donor for an intestinal transplant. The chain carries TRBV29-1 and TRBJ2-7, with D hard to call. The CDR3 loop reads CSVVGSDHEQYF. DNA for the CDR3: TGCAGCGTTGTGGGGTCCGACCACGAGCAGTACTTC.